A selection of T cell receptor beta chains follows, all from one sample in a study of cytomegalovirus exposure and HLA in healthy donors. Profiled with immunoSEQ multiplex PCR; TCRdb holds only in-frame clones, not every one. The sample carries 150,000 to 200,000 clones, around 87% recorded once. Sequencing input: PBMCs. The receptor source for this set is a woman between 18 and 29 years old in good health and CMV-seronegative. Each CDR3 is given with its conserved first and last residue. D genes are given only for firm matches. Clone sizes are given selectively: once, few, many, or a class where the clone is expanded.

v_gene	abundance	d_gene	j_gene	CDR3nt	CDR3aa
TRBV4-1	NA	NA	TRBJ2-2	TGCGCCAGCAGCCAAGTGCAGGGAGGCACCGGGGAGCTGTTTTTT	CASSQVQGGTGELFF
TRBV6-5	few	TRBD1	TRBJ2-7	TGTGCCAGCAGTTACACTCCTGATAGGGGGCGGGAGCAGTACTTC	CASSYTPDRGREQYF
TRBV15	NA	NA	TRBJ1-3	TGTGCCACCAGCAGAGCGGGGTTCGCTGGAAACACCATATATTTT	CATSRAGFAGNTIYF
TRBV29-1	NA	NA	TRBJ1-4	TGCAGCGTTGATGGGGGGACTAATGAAAAACTGTTTTTT	CSVDGGTNEKLFF
TRBV5-1	NA	TRBD1	TRBJ1-3	TGCGCCAGCAGGACAGGGAACTCTGGAAACACCATATATTTT	CASRTGNSGNTIYF
TRBV29-1	NA	TRBD2	TRBJ2-7	TGCAGCGTCCGCCGGGATAGCGGGAGAGCCGAGCAGTACTTC	CSVRRDSGRAEQYF
TRBV5-1	once	NA	TRBJ2-1	TGCGCCAGCAGCCTGGGTGCTAGTGGGAGTGATGAGCAGTTCTTC	CASSLGASGSDEQFF
TRBV11-2	NA	NA	TRBJ2-3	TGTGCCAGCAGCTTAGATCAGGTAGCGGTCAACACAGATACGCAGTATTTT	CASSLDQVAVNTDTQYF
TRBV18	NA	TRBD1	TRBJ1-2	TGTGCCAGCTCACCACAATCAGGGGGCGGCTACACCTTC	CASSPQSGGGYTF
TRBV5-6	NA	NA	TRBJ1-5	TGTGCCAGCAGCTTGGGGCGACGGGGCAATCAGCCCCAGCATTTT	CASSLGRRGNQPQHF
TRBV27	NA	NA	TRBJ2-7	TGTGCCAGCAGTTTAGCAGGGCCGGACGAGCAGTACTTC	CASSLAGPDEQYF
TRBV11-3	once	TRBD1	TRBJ2-1	TGTGCCAGCAGCTACCACAGGGGGCGTTCCTACAATGAGCAGTTCTTC	CASSYHRGRSYNEQFF
TRBV18	NA	TRBD1	TRBJ2-7	TGTGCCAGCTCACCACAACAGGGGGACTACGAGCAGTACTTC	CASSPQQGDYEQYF
TRBV6-1	NA	NA	TRBJ1-5	TGTGCCAGCAGTGAAGCGGGGCCTTCACAGCCCCAGCATTTT	CASSEAGPSQPQHF
TRBV9	NA	TRBD2	TRBJ2-1	TGTGCCAGCAGCCCGACTAGCGGTAGCTCCTACAATGAGCAGTTCTTC	CASSPTSGSSYNEQFF
TRBV30	NA	NA	TRBJ2-2	TGTGCCTGGAGTGTAGGGGGATGGACCGGGGAGCTGTTTTTT	CAWSVGGWTGELFF
TRBV2	NA	NA	TRBJ2-5	TGTGCCAGCAGTGAAGGAATAGAAGAGACCCAGTACTTC	CASSEGIEETQYF
TRBV6-4	NA	NA	TRBJ2-1	TGTGCCAGCAGTGACTCCCCTGGAGGGAATGAGCAGTTCTTC	CASSDSPGGNEQFF
TRBV5-5	NA	NA	TRBJ2-7	TGTGCCAGCAGCTCCGGGCAGGGTAACCCCTACGAGCAGTACTTC	CASSSGQGNPYEQYF
TRBV2	few	TRBD2	TRBJ2-7	TGTGCCAGCAGTGGGACTAGCGGGAACGAGCAGTACTTC	CASSGTSGNEQYF
TRBV6-6	once	NA	TRBJ2-5	TGTGCCAGCAGTCTTCACGGGACTCAAGAGACCCAGTACTTC	CASSLHGTQETQYF
TRBV29-1	NA	TRBD1	TRBJ2-3	TGCAGCGTCGAAAAAAGACAGGGTCTCACAGATACGCAGTATTTT	CSVEKRQGLTDTQYF
TRBV29-1	NA	NA	TRBJ1-1	TGCAGCGTTGAAACCCCGGGGAACACTGAAGCTTTCTTT	CSVETPGNTEAFF
TRBV5-8	NA	TRBD1	TRBJ1-1	TGTGCCAGCAGCGCCGGGACAGTGGTCTCGAACACTGAAGCTTTCTTT	CASSAGTVVSNTEAFF
TRBV6-1	few	NA	TRBJ1-3	TGTGCCAGGGGCTTACAGGGAGTCGAAAACACCATATATTTT	CARGLQGVENTIYF
TRBV19	few	NA	TRBJ1-6	TGTGCCAGTAGTATCAGGACTACCTCCTCGAATTCACCCCTCCACTTT	CASSIRTTSSNSPLHF
TRBV9	NA	TRBD2	TRBJ2-1	TGTGCCAGCAGCGCCTGGGAGGGGAATGAGCAGTTCTTC	CASSAWEGNEQFF
TRBV9	NA	TRBD2	TRBJ2-1	TGTGCCAGCAGCGTAGTCGGGAGGGGCTATGAGCAGTTCTTC	CASSVVGRGYEQFF
TRBV5-6	NA	NA	TRBJ1-2	TGTGCCAGCAGCTTAGGACTAGGGGATTATGGCTACACCTTC	CASSLGLGDYGYTF
TRBV7-2	NA	TRBD1	TRBJ1-6	TGTGCCAGCAGCTTTTCTTCGGTAGGGGGCCCTAATTCACCCCTCCACTTT	CASSFSSVGGPNSPLHF
TRBV15	once	TRBD1	TRBJ1-4	TGTGCCACCAGCAGGGTGGGACAGACTAATGAAAAACTGTTTTTT	CATSRVGQTNEKLFF
TRBV7-2	NA	NA	TRBJ1-1	TGTGCCAGCAGCCCCAGGGGCGTCACTCAAGTGAACACTGAAGCTTTCTTT	CASSPRGVTQVNTEAFF
TRBV11-2	NA	TRBD1	TRBJ1-6	TGTGCCAGCAGCCGGGGACAGGGTGAAGTCTCACCCCTCCACTTT	CASSRGQGEVSPLHF
TRBV19	NA	TRBD1	TRBJ1-2	TGTGCCAGTAGTATCTTACAGGGGGGCCACTATGGCTACACCTTC	CASSILQGGHYGYTF
TRBV5-1	NA	NA	TRBJ1-4	TGCGCCAGCAGCCTTTACGGGGACTTTAATGAAAAACTGTTTTTT	CASSLYGDFNEKLFF
TRBV6-5	NA	NA	TRBJ1-6	TGTGCCAGCAGTTACGTGGCCAGGGACTATTCACCCCTCCACTTT	CASSYVARDYSPLHF